A single sample gave rise to the 11 T cell receptor beta chains below, sequenced in a study of sequential checkpoint blockade in melanoma. Noted treatment: randomized to nivolumab then ipilimumab (arm A) or the reverse (arm B). Libraries were prepared by immunoSEQ multiplex PCR; TCRdb keeps only in-frame clonotypes and omits some of them. Seen here are roughly 8,400 clones, about three quarters observed once, and the top ten hold around 18%. The sample was CD8+ T cells sorted from blood (inferred from file names), taken from a patient given nivolumab and ipilimumab in sequence. Receptors originate from a human donor with melanoma.

The genes are TRBV10-3 and TRBJ1-2, with D possibly being TRBD1 (6 bases). Trimming left V 5 bases short and J 3 bases short, with 19 bases between. This CDR3 region has 16 residues. Germline V gene data show CDR1 as ENHRY and CDR2 as SYGVKD. The CDR3 DNA sequence: TGTGCCATCAGTCAAGCATTTTCGGACAGCTACTATGGCTACACCTTC. Its protein is CAISQAFSDSYYGYTF.

CDR3 residues: CASSLGLASGELFF. In nucleotides, the CDR3 is TGTGCCAGCAGCCTGGGACTAGCGAGCGGGGAGCTGTTTTTT. J is TRBJ2-2 and V is TRBV4-2, with 10 bases that match TRBD2. Germline CDR1 reads LGHNA; CDR2 reads YNFKEQ. The CDR3 length is 14 residues. The J segment lost 7 bases and the V segment lost 4 bases, leaving 3 bases of the junction unmatched.

The chain employs TRBV6-6 and TRBJ2-5; no firm D call. Germline V gives CDR1 MNHNY, CDR2 SVGAGI (reference sequence). The germline V and J ends were trimmed by 5 bases and 5 bases, with 15 bases remaining between them. The CDR3 totals 14 residues. This chain's CDR3 is CASSPRGDSETQYF. The CDR3 DNA is TGTGCCAGCAGTCCCCGAGGTGATTCGGAGACCCAGTACTTC.

For the CDR3, the DNA is TGTGCCTGGGGCCGTGGACTAGCAGGTTCAGATACGCAGTATTTT. Translating gives CAWGRGLAGSDTQYF. The chain uses TRBV30 and TRBJ2-3, with 8 bases aligning to TRBD2. Losses at the gene ends were 5 bases for V and 4 bases for J; bases not matched to a gene: 11. The germline gives CDR1 GTSNPN, CDR2 SVGIG (reference sequence). The CDR3 sequence is 15 residues long. The whole variable domain, filled in from reference TRBV30 and TRBJ2-3, reads SQTIHQWPATLVQPVGSPLSLECTVEGTSNPNLYWYRQAAGRGLQLLFYSVGIGQISSEVPQNLSASRPQDRQFILSSKKLLLSDSGFYLCAWGRGLAGSDTQYFGPGTRLTVL.

Only one count was recorded for this clone. DNA for the CDR3: TGTGCCAGCAGCCCCCGACTAGTGGGCACGGAAGAGACCCAGTACTTC. It specifies CASSPRLVGTEETQYF. This chain links TRBV7-6 with TRBJ2-5, with a tentative D call TRBD2 (6 bases). V lost 5 bases and J lost 3, with 19 bases in between. The CDR3 runs to 16 residues. Looked up from germline, CDR1 is SGHVS and CDR2 is FNYEAQ.

This clone appeared once. The chain uses TRBV4-2 and TRBJ2-1, with D possibly TRBD2 on 5 matching bases. This CDR3 has 14 amino acids. The V and J ends lost 0 bases and 7 bases respectively, with 10 bases between them. Germline V CDR1 and CDR2: LGHNA, YNFKEQ. The CDR3, as DNA: TGTGCCAGCAGCCAAGATCCTGAGGGTAATGAGCAGTTCTTC. Its protein product is CASSQDPEGNEQFF.

The gene calls are TRBV7-3 and TRBJ2-2; tentatively, D is TRBD2 (6 bases). V lost 5 bases and J 2 bases, leaving 15 bases between the germline ends. CDR1 and CDR2 from the germline V gene are SGHTA and FQGTGA. The length of the CDR3 is 16 residues. The DNA of the CDR3 is TGTGCCAGCAGCCCCCTAGGACTAACCAACACCGGGGAGCTGTTTTTT. Protein: CASSPLGLTNTGELFF.

This clone was detected once. The gene calls are TRBV27 and TRBJ1-2; 7 nucleotides match TRBD1. The CDR3 extends over 15 amino acids. Germline loops: CDR1 MNHEY, CDR2 SMNVEV (reference sequence). Trimming removed 5 bases from V and 6 bases from J; junction bases left unmatched: 12. CDR3 sequence: CASSPYLGTGDGYTF. In nucleotides, the CDR3 is TGTGCCAGCAGTCCTTATCTCGGAACAGGGGATGGCTACACCTTC.

This clone was counted between two and nine times. This rearrangement joins TRBV7-9 to TRBJ2-1, with 7 bases aligning to TRBD2. V was pared by 5 bases and J by 8 bases, with 6 bases of the junction left unmatched. Germline V gene lookup returns CDR1 SEHNR and CDR2 FQNEAQ (reference sequence). This CDR3 has 13 residues. CDR3 coding DNA: TGTGCCAGCAGCCTGTGGGGGGGAGATGAGCAGTTCTTC. Its translation is CASSLWGGDEQFF.

This chain connects TRBV19 to TRBJ1-1; TRBD1 might be the D (6 bases). The CDR3 sequence is 14 residues long. Germline values: CDR1 LNHDA, CDR2 SQIVND (reference sequence). Trimming took 5 bases from V and 5 from J, leaving 15 bases between them. The CDR3 loop is CASSVSRGRTEAFF. The DNA of the CDR3 is TGTGCCAGTAGTGTTTCCAGGGGAAGGACTGAAGCTTTCTTT.

The chain couples TRBV6-4 to TRBJ2-4; the match to TRBD2 covers 11 bases. This CDR3 is 15 amino acids long. From germline, CDR1 is MRHNA and CDR2 SNTAGT. Trimming at V came to 6 bases and at J to 8 bases, leaving 9 bases not matched to a gene. The CDR3 here is CASSLSSGGADIQYF. CDR3 DNA: TGTGCCAGCAGCCTCAGTAGCGGGGGGGCCGACATTCAGTACTTC.